These 8 T cell receptor beta chains were all obtained from the same sample, sequenced in a study of T cell responses to AZD1222 COVID-19 vaccine (dated by TCRdb to about 2021). The library was obtained by the immunoSEQ multiplex PCR assay. As stored in TCRdb, this immuneACCESS dataset retains in-frame rearrangements with V and J assigned. A fraction of the clones does not appear; measured against another copy, unresolved V genes explain less than half of the discrepancy, and the remainder lacks a known reason. For this sample the table gives about 69,000 clones, of which 86% were detected only once. The top ten clonotypes cover more than 2% of the sample. The time point label corresponds to: baseline before first vaccination. The sample was peripheral blood, taken on day 0 of AZD1222 vaccination. These receptors all stem from an adult in good health.

The V and J genes are TRBV7-8 and TRBJ2-5; tentatively, D is TRBD1 (6 bases). The germline V gene encodes CDR1 SGHVS and CDR2 FQNEAQ. CDR3 length: 17 amino acids. Trimming left V 4 bases short and J 4 bases short, with 22 bases between. CDR3: CASSSIGQIDLRETQYF. In DNA, the CDR3 is TGTGCCAGCAGCTCAATCGGACAGATTGACCTCCGAGAGACCCAGTACTTC.

V usage is TRBV28 and J usage is TRBJ1-2; perhaps TRBD1 as D (5 bases). The germline gives CDR1 MDHEN, CDR2 SYDVKM. V was shortened by 5 bases and J by 4 bases, with 20 bases between the two germline ends. The CDR3 runs 16 residues. The CDR3 is CASSENRDGTPYGYTF. The CDR3 bases are TGTGCCAGCAGTGAGAACCGGGACGGGACCCCCTATGGCTACACCTTC.

Only one count was recorded for this clone. The DNA of the CDR3 is TGTGCCAGCAGTTTGGACAGGGGCAGACGTCAGCCCCAGCATTTT. Translation gives CASSLDRGRRQPQHF. The rearrangement joins TRBV6-5 to TRBJ1-5; 9 nucleotides line up with TRBD1. This CDR3 contains 15 residues. Germline lookup yields CDR1 MNHEY and CDR2 SVGAGI. V dropped 4 bases and J dropped 6; count of bases not matched to a gene: 7.

This clone was seen more than once but under ten times. V and J are TRBV7-2 and TRBJ2-2, with D tentatively TRBD1 or TRBD2 (5 bases each). CDR1 and CDR2 (germline): SGHTA, FQGNSA. The CDR3 is made up of 14 amino acids. Trimming stripped 11 bases from V and 2 bases from J, with 15 bases between. The CDR3 loop reads CAPGARGNTGELFF. CDR3 bases: TGTGCCCCCGGGGCGAGGGGAAACACCGGGGAGCTGTTTTTT.

The V call is TRBV11-2, the J call TRBJ2-7; TRBD1 or TRBD2 may be the D gene (6 bases each). Germline CDR1 reads SGHAT; CDR2 reads FQNNGV. This CDR3 spans 13 amino acids. V gave up 8 bases and J gave up 5 bases, with 16 bases separating them. The CDR3 spells CASLKGGLDEQYF. The CDR3 nucleotides read TGTGCCAGCCTCAAGGGGGGCTTGGACGAGCAGTACTTC.

This clone is medium-sized in the sample. The rearrangement uses TRBV28 and TRBJ1-6; no firm D call. The CDR3 sequence is 14 residues long. From germline, CDR1 is MDHEN and CDR2 SYDVKM. Between the trimmed V and J ends, which lost 6 bases and 9 bases, there was a span of 15 bases. Here the CDR3 DNA reads TGTGCCAGCAGCATCCAGACAATAGGTTCACCCCTCCACTTT. This codes for CASSIQTIGSPLHF.

This chain joins TRBV7-8 and TRBJ1-2; 12 bases agree with TRBD1. The CDR3 runs to 15 residues. Germline values: CDR1 SGHVS, CDR2 FQNEAQ. CDR3 sequence reads: CASGDRGRKSYGYTF. The CDR3 DNA sequence: TGTGCATCCGGGGACAGGGGGCGCAAAAGCTATGGCTACACCTTC.

The CDR3 loop is CASSQERGLGYGYTF. The CDR3 DNA reads as TGTGCCAGCAGCCAAGAGAGGGGGCTCGGCTATGGCTACACCTTC. The genes are TRBV14 and TRBJ1-2; 7 nucleotides line up with TRBD1. Germline loops: CDR1 SGHDN, CDR2 FVKESK. V trimming: 0 bases; J trimming: 4 bases; junction bases outside the gene matches: 5. This CDR3 has 15 residues.